What follows is one T cell receptor beta chain and its context. Its antigen is as yet unknown. This specimen belongs to a study of shared clonotypes between healthy human individuals. Whole-study context: The cohort had two women and three men, ages 18 to 49. A donor's plate count was three for CD4 naive and three for CD4 memory; CD8 naive had two and CD8 memory one.

Profiled with immunoSEQ multiplex PCR; TCRdb holds only in-frame clones, not every one. The sample has 1,500,000 or so clones, approximately 98.5% seen once. Study-wide points: Rarefaction exposed incomplete sorted-subset sequencing despite large depth. Only blood underwent sampling, and tissue repertoires likely differ.

CDR1 is MGHDK, CDR2 SYGVNS, per germline. The CDR3 is 16 amino acids. V was pared by 4 bases and J by 5 bases, with 12 bases of the junction left unmatched. The TCR comes from a man aged 25-40 years in good health. The rearrangement links TRBV25-1 to TRBJ2-5; 8 positions agree with TRBD1. Sequenced: naive CD4+ T cells sorted from blood. Subset in this sample: CD45RA+ positively selected. The CDR3 sequence is CASSASRTGRTETQYF. The CDR3 nucleotides are TGTGCCAGCAGTGCATCGCGGACAGGGAGGACCGAGACCCAGTACTTC. Together with reference TRBV25-1 and TRBJ2-5, the CDR3 gives the full variable domain: EADIYQTPRYLVIGTGKKITLECSQTMGHDKMYWYQQDPGMELHLIHYSYGVNSTEKGDLSSESTVSRIRTEHFPLTLESARPSHTSQYLCASSASRTGRTETQYFGPGTRLLVL.